A selection of T cell receptor beta chains follows, all from one sample in a study of blood T cell repertoires in COVID-19. The repertoire was sequenced with immunoSEQ multiplex PCR; TCRdb's copy has only in-frame clones and lacks some. The sample yields over 11,000 clones, 87% seen once. Material: peripheral blood. The receptors come from a human donor in a cohort sampled during active COVID-19. Both conserved end residues are part of each CDR3. A D gene is named only where the DNA matches it firmly. Clone size is shown for a subset of rows, as once, few, many or a class of expanded clone.

D: -
size: -
J: TRBJ2-5
V: TRBV5-1
CDR3: CASSLGLSVGYQETQYF
DNA: TGCGCCAGCAGCTTGGGTTTGTCCGTCGGGTACCAAGAGACCCAGTACTTC

D: TRBD2
size: -
J: TRBJ2-1
V: TRBV29-1
CDR3: CSVTTSGYNEQFF
DNA: TGCAGCGTTACGACTAGCGGCTACAATGAGCAGTTCTTC

D: -
size: once
J: TRBJ2-5
V: TRBV5-5
CDR3: CASSPPGRETQYF
DNA: TGTGCCAGCAGCCCCCCGGGGAGGGAGACCCAGTACTTC

D: -
size: -
J: TRBJ2-2
V: TRBV11-2
CDR3: CASSPIYLANTGELFF
DNA: TGTGCCAGCAGCCCCATCTACTTAGCTAACACCGGGGAGCTGTTTTTT

D: TRBD2
size: once
J: TRBJ2-1
V: TRBV5-6
CDR3: CASSPGGLSGRHEQFF
DNA: TGTGCCAGCAGCCCGGGTGGGCTTAGCGGGAGACATGAGCAGTTCTTC

D: -
size: -
J: TRBJ2-5
V: TRBV5-6
CDR3: CASSLSGDQETQYF
DNA: TGTGCCAGCAGCTTGTCCGGGGACCAAGAGACCCAGTACTTC

D: TRBD2
size: few
J: TRBJ2-1
V: TRBV19
CDR3: CASSIFSNSGGRALVGRFF
DNA: TGTGCCAGTAGTATTTTCTCCAATAGTGGCGGGAGGGCCCTAGTCGGTCGGTTCTTC

D: -
size: -
J: TRBJ2-3
V: TRBV27
CDR3: CASSLLGGFSTDTQYF
DNA: TGTGCCAGCAGTTTATTAGGAGGGTTTAGCACAGATACGCAGTATTTT

D: TRBD1
size: -
J: TRBJ1-3
V: TRBV5-1
CDR3: CASSQSGGSGNTIYF
DNA: TGCGCCAGCAGCCAGTCAGGGGGATCTGGAAACACCATATATTTT

D: TRBD2
size: -
J: TRBJ2-1
V: TRBV29-1
CDR3: CSVEGLAANNEQFF
DNA: TGCAGCGTGGAGGGCCTAGCGGCTAACAATGAGCAGTTCTTC

D: -
size: -
J: TRBJ2-1
V: TRBV10-1
CDR3: CASSESRQGKGFF
DNA: TGCGCCAGCAGTGAGTCTCGGCAGGGGAAAGGGTTCTTC

D: -
size: -
J: TRBJ2-5
V: TRBV29-1
CDR3: CSVEEASQETQYF
DNA: TGCAGCGTTGAAGAGGCCTCACAAGAGACCCAGTACTTC

D: -
size: -
J: TRBJ1-5
V: TRBV3-1/TRBV3-2
CDR3: CASSQGGAGQPQHF
DNA: TGTGCCAGCAGCCAAGGGGGCGCCGGTCAGCCCCAGCATTTT

D: TRBD2
size: -
J: TRBJ2-7
V: TRBV6-5
CDR3: CASRPTSGKSYEQYF
DNA: TGTGCCAGCAGACCCACTAGCGGAAAGAGTTACGAGCAGTACTTC

D: -
size: -
J: TRBJ1-1
V: TRBV20-1
CDR3: CSASNAGTTFF
DNA: TGCAGTGCTAGTAACGCCGGGACAACTTTCTTT

D: -
size: once
J: TRBJ2-7
V: TRBV28
CDR3: CASSSTREWYEQYF
DNA: TGTGCCAGCAGTTCCACCCGAGAATGGTACGAGCAGTACTTC

D: -
size: -
J: TRBJ1-3
V: TRBV7-9
CDR3: CASSQRRIGNTIYF
DNA: TGTGCCAGCAGCCAACGCAGAATCGGAAACACCATATATTTT

D: TRBD2
size: -
J: TRBJ2-1
V: TRBV27
CDR3: CASSVIAGVDEQFF
DNA: TGTGCCAGCAGTGTGATAGCGGGAGTGGATGAGCAGTTCTTC

D: TRBD1
size: -
J: TRBJ2-3
V: TRBV19
CDR3: CASSATGLTDTQYF
DNA: TGTGCCAGTAGTGCGACAGGGTTAACAGATACGCAGTATTTT

D: -
size: -
J: TRBJ2-5
V: TRBV29-1
CDR3: CSVEDRVGGPGTQYF
DNA: TGCAGCGTTGAAGATCGGGTCGGGGGACCGGGGACCCAGTACTTC

D: -
size: -
J: TRBJ1-6
V: TRBV2
CDR3: CASSEQGYNSPLHF
DNA: TGTGCCAGCAGTGAACAGGGGTATAATTCACCCCTCCACTTT

D: TRBD1
size: -
J: TRBJ1-1
V: TRBV6-6
CDR3: CASSMTGPNTEAFF
DNA: TGTGCCAGCAGTATGACAGGGCCAAACACTGAAGCTTTCTTT

D: TRBD1
size: -
J: TRBJ1-1
V: TRBV29-1
CDR3: CSVAKLRTGKMNTEAFF
DNA: TGCAGCGTTGCTAAGCTGCGGACAGGGAAAATGAACACTGAAGCTTTCTTT

D: -
size: once
J: TRBJ2-1
V: TRBV4-2
CDR3: CASSHIAEASYNEQFF
DNA: TGTGCCAGCAGCCATATAGCGGAAGCATCCTACAATGAGCAGTTCTTC